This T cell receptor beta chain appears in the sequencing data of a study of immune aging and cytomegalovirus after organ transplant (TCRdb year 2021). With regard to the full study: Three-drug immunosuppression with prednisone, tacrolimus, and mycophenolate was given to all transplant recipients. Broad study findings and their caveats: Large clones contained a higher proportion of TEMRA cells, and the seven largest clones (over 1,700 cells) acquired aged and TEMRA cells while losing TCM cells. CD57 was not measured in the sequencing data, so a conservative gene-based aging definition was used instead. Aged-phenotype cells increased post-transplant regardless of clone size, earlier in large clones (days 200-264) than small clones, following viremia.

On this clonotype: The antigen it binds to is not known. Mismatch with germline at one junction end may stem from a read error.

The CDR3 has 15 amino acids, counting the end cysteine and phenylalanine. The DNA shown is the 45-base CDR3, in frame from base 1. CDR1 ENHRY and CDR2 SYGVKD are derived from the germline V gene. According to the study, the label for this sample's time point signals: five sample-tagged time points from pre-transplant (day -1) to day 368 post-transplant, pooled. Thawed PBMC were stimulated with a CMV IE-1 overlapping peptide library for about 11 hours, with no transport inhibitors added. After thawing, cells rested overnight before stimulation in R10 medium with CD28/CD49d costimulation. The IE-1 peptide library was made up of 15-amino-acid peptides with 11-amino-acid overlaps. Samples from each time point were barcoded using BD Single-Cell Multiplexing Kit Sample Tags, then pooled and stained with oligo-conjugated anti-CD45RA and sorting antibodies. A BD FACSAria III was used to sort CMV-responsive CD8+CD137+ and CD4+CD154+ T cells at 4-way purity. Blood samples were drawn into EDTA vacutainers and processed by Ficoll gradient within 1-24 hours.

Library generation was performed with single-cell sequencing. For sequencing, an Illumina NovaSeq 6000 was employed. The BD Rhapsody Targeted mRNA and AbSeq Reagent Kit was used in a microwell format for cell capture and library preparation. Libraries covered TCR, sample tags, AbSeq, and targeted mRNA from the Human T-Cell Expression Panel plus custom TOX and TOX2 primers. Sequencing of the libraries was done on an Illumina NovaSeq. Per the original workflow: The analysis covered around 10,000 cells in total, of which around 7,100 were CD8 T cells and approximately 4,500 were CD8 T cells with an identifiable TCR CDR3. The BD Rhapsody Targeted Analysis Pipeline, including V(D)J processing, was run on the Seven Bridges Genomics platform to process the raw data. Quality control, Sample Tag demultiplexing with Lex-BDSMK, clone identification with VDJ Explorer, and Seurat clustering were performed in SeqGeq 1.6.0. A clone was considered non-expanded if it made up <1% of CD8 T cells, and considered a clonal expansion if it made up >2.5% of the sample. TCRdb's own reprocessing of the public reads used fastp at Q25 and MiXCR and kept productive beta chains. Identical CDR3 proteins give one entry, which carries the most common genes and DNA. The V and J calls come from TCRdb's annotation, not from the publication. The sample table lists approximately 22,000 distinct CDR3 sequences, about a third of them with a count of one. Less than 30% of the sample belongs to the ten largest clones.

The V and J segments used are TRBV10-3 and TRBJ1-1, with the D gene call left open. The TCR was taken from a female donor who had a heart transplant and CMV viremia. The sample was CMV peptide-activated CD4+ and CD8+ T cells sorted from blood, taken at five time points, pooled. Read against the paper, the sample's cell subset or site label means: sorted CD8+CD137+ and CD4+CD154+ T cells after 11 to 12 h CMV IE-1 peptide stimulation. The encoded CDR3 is CPISEVSSPGTEALF. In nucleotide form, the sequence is TGTCCCATCAGTGAGGTCTCGTCCCCGGGCACTGAAGCCCTCTTT.